What follows is one T cell receptor beta chain and its context. Antigen: not known. The libraries were made with immunoSEQ version 4 in survey mode. The assay was immunoSEQ multiplex PCR, and TCRdb's table has in-frame clones only and misses some. The table lists 38,000 or so clones, 85% of them singletons. The sample belongs to a study of persistence of HIV-infected CD4 T cells. In the study overall: Multiple blood draws of up to about 180 mL, except a couple of donors with single leukapheresis. Study-level points and caveats: TCRbeta richness was lower in CMV- and Gag-responding cells than in anti-CD3/anti-CD28-responding cells.

Trimming took 2 bases from V and 0 from J, leaving 5 bases between them. Germline V gene data show CDR1 as MNHEY and CDR2 as SVGAGI. There are 14 residues in the CDR3. An overlapping HIV-1 Gag peptide pool stimulated these cells at 0.95 to 1 ug/peptide/mL. CD40L-negative CD69-negative CD45RO-high memory CD4+ T cells were sorted as populations depleted of antigen-responding cells. Here the sequenced sample was cultured CD4+ T cells from PBMCs, taken from a patient who received antiretroviral therapy. The clonotype was recovered from an adult with HIV. The donor label of this sample is uncertain. The chain recombines TRBV6-5 with TRBJ1-3; D call uncertain. The CDR3: CASSYQYSGNTIYF. Written as DNA, the CDR3 is TGTGCCAGCAGTTACCAGTACTCTGGAAACACCATATATTTT.